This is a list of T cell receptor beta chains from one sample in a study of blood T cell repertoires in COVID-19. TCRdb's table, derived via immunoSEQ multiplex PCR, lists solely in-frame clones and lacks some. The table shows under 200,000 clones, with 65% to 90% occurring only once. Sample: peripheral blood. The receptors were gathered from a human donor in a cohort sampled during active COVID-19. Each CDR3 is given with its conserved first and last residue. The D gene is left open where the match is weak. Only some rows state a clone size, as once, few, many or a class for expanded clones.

cdr3_nt: TGTGCCAGCAGCTCCCCCGGCGGGGGGGCCGAGACCCAGTACTTC
cdr3_aa: CASSSPGGGAETQYF
v_call: TRBV7-2
j_call: TRBJ2-5
d_call: TRBD2
clone_size: NA

cdr3_nt: TGTGCCAGCAGCTTAGAAGGCGGGAGTACAGATACGCAGTATTTT
cdr3_aa: CASSLEGGSTDTQYF
v_call: TRBV7-9
j_call: TRBJ2-3
d_call: TRBD2
clone_size: NA

cdr3_nt: TGTGCCAGCAGTTACGGGGCAACCCCGAATGAAAAACTGTTTTTT
cdr3_aa: CASSYGATPNEKLFF
v_call: TRBV6-5
j_call: TRBJ1-4
d_call: NA
clone_size: NA

cdr3_nt: TGTGCCAGCATGCTAGCGGGGATCCTCAATGAGCAGTTCTTC
cdr3_aa: CASMLAGILNEQFF
v_call: TRBV7-9
j_call: TRBJ2-1
d_call: TRBD2
clone_size: few

cdr3_nt: TGTGCCAGCAGCTGGGGACTAGCGGGACCCGAGCAGTACTTC
cdr3_aa: CASSWGLAGPEQYF
v_call: TRBV6-2/TRBV6-3
j_call: TRBJ2-7
d_call: TRBD2
clone_size: NA

cdr3_nt: TGTGCCAGCAGCAGAGAGCCGGGACTAGTAAGTTACGAGCAGTACTTC
cdr3_aa: CASSREPGLVSYEQYF
v_call: TRBV9
j_call: TRBJ2-7
d_call: TRBD2
clone_size: NA

cdr3_nt: TGTGCCAGCAAAAAAGCTACAGGGGACTACGAGCAGTACTTC
cdr3_aa: CASKKATGDYEQYF
v_call: TRBV27
j_call: TRBJ2-7
d_call: TRBD1
clone_size: NA

cdr3_nt: TGTGCCAGCACCCCCTCGAGAGGGGGTCAATACTTC
cdr3_aa: CASTPSRGGQYF
v_call: TRBV28
j_call: TRBJ2-7
d_call: NA
clone_size: NA

cdr3_nt: TGTGCCAGCAGTTTATCGACGACAGGGGCAGAGCCCCAGCATTTT
cdr3_aa: CASSLSTTGAEPQHF
v_call: TRBV27
j_call: TRBJ1-5
d_call: TRBD1
clone_size: few

cdr3_nt: TGTGCCAGCTCACCTGGAGGGAACAATCAGCCCCAGCATTTT
cdr3_aa: CASSPGGNNQPQHF
v_call: TRBV18
j_call: TRBJ1-5
d_call: NA
clone_size: NA

cdr3_nt: TGCGCCAGCAGCTTGAATTTGGCCGCACAATCCTATAATTCACCCCTCCACTTT
cdr3_aa: CASSLNLAAQSYNSPLHF
v_call: TRBV5-1
j_call: TRBJ1-6
d_call: NA
clone_size: NA

cdr3_nt: TGTGCTGAAGGGGACAGGGGGTATCAGCCCCAGCATTTT
cdr3_aa: CAEGDRGYQPQHF
v_call: TRBV6-5
j_call: TRBJ1-5
d_call: TRBD1
clone_size: NA

cdr3_nt: TGTGCCAGCTCACCACGGGGGGACAGGGCGTACGAGCAGTACTTC
cdr3_aa: CASSPRGDRAYEQYF
v_call: TRBV18
j_call: TRBJ2-7
d_call: TRBD1
clone_size: NA

cdr3_nt: TGCGCCAGCAGCCCGGGGATTTGGAGCACAGATACGCAGTATTTT
cdr3_aa: CASSPGIWSTDTQYF
v_call: TRBV5-1
j_call: TRBJ2-3
d_call: NA
clone_size: NA

cdr3_nt: TGCGCCAGTCCAGGGGGCTTGGACACTGAAGCTTTCTTT
cdr3_aa: CASPGGLDTEAFF
v_call: TRBV23-1
j_call: TRBJ1-1
d_call: TRBD1
clone_size: NA

cdr3_nt: TGTGCCAGCAGCCGCGAGGGCAATCAGCCCCAGCATTTT
cdr3_aa: CASSREGNQPQHF
v_call: TRBV7-9
j_call: TRBJ1-5
d_call: NA
clone_size: NA

cdr3_nt: TGTGCCAGCAGCTTAGAGGGGGGGCCCAACTACGAGCAGTACTTC
cdr3_aa: CASSLEGGPNYEQYF
v_call: TRBV7-2
j_call: TRBJ2-7
d_call: NA
clone_size: NA

cdr3_nt: TGTGCCAGCAGCAGTACAGGGGTAGGAACTAATGAAAAACTGTTTTTT
cdr3_aa: CASSSTGVGTNEKLFF
v_call: TRBV7-9
j_call: TRBJ1-4
d_call: TRBD1
clone_size: NA

cdr3_nt: TGTGCCAGCAGCTTTGTGGAGGGGTCGGGGTCCGAAGCTTTCTTT
cdr3_aa: CASSFVEGSGSEAFF
v_call: TRBV5-4
j_call: TRBJ1-1
d_call: NA
clone_size: NA

cdr3_nt: TGTGCCAGCAGCTTACAGGAAAACTATGGCTACACCTTC
cdr3_aa: CASSLQENYGYTF
v_call: TRBV7-2
j_call: TRBJ1-2
d_call: NA
clone_size: NA

cdr3_nt: TGTGCCAGCAGTGCACTAGCGGGGGAGACCCAGTACTTC
cdr3_aa: CASSALAGETQYF
v_call: TRBV2
j_call: TRBJ2-5
d_call: TRBD2
clone_size: NA

cdr3_nt: TGTGCCAGTAGTACAAGACAGGGGGCTTACGAGCAGTACTTC
cdr3_aa: CASSTRQGAYEQYF
v_call: TRBV19
j_call: TRBJ2-7
d_call: TRBD1
clone_size: NA

cdr3_nt: TGTGCCAGCAGTTTGGAGGTTGGGACTAGCGGATACACAGATACGCAGTATTTT
cdr3_aa: CASSLEVGTSGYTDTQYF
v_call: TRBV27
j_call: TRBJ2-3
d_call: TRBD2
clone_size: NA

cdr3_nt: TGTGCCAGCAGCACAAGGGACAGGGGTCTCTATGGCTACACCTTC
cdr3_aa: CASSTRDRGLYGYTF
v_call: TRBV5-4
j_call: TRBJ1-2
d_call: TRBD1
clone_size: NA

cdr3_nt: TGCGCCAGCAGCGCGACCCCGGGACACGTTACCTCTGGGGCCAACGTCCTGACTTTC
cdr3_aa: CASSATPGHVTSGANVLTF
v_call: TRBV4-1
j_call: TRBJ2-6
d_call: NA
clone_size: NA

cdr3_nt: TGTGCCAGCACCCCTTCGGGGGGAGTTGGCGGCTACACCTTC
cdr3_aa: CASTPSGGVGGYTF
v_call: TRBV6-5
j_call: TRBJ1-2
d_call: NA
clone_size: NA

cdr3_nt: TGTGCCAGTAGTCGGACTATACAAGAGACCCAGTACTTC
cdr3_aa: CASSRTIQETQYF
v_call: TRBV19
j_call: TRBJ2-5
d_call: NA
clone_size: NA

cdr3_nt: TGTGCCAGCAGTTACTCCCTCTCGACAGGAGGTTGGAGTGGCTACACCTTC
cdr3_aa: CASSYSLSTGGWSGYTF
v_call: TRBV6-2/TRBV6-3
j_call: TRBJ1-2
d_call: NA
clone_size: NA

cdr3_nt: TGTGCCAGCAGCGTCTATCGAACAGGGCACTCGAACAATGAGCAGTTCTTC
cdr3_aa: CASSVYRTGHSNNEQFF
v_call: TRBV3-1/TRBV3-2
j_call: TRBJ2-1
d_call: NA
clone_size: NA

cdr3_nt: TGTGCCACCAGTGGGAGATCCAGTGAGTACGAGCAGTACTTC
cdr3_aa: CATSGRSSEYEQYF
v_call: TRBV24-1
j_call: TRBJ2-7
d_call: NA
clone_size: NA

cdr3_nt: TGTGCCAGCAGCAGGGGTCCCTCCGGCGAGCAGTACTTC
cdr3_aa: CASSRGPSGEQYF
v_call: TRBV7-3
j_call: TRBJ2-7
d_call: NA
clone_size: once

cdr3_nt: TGCGCCAGCAGCTTGGCGTCAGGCTACGAGCAGTACTTC
cdr3_aa: CASSLASGYEQYF
v_call: TRBV5-1
j_call: TRBJ2-7
d_call: NA
clone_size: NA

cdr3_nt: TGTGCCAGTGGACAGAGCCCCTACGAGCAGTACTTC
cdr3_aa: CASGQSPYEQYF
v_call: TRBV7-9
j_call: TRBJ2-7
d_call: NA
clone_size: NA

cdr3_nt: TGTGCCAGTAGTATAACGGGGGTAGAGACCCAGTACTTC
cdr3_aa: CASSITGVETQYF
v_call: TRBV19
j_call: TRBJ2-5
d_call: NA
clone_size: NA

cdr3_nt: TGTGCCAGCAGTCTTACTTCTAGTTTAGGTGAGCAGTTCTTC
cdr3_aa: CASSLTSSLGEQFF
v_call: TRBV2
j_call: TRBJ2-1
d_call: NA
clone_size: NA

cdr3_nt: TGTGCCAGCAGCTGGACAGGGACCGAGCAGTACTTC
cdr3_aa: CASSWTGTEQYF
v_call: TRBV5-5
j_call: TRBJ2-7
d_call: TRBD1
clone_size: NA

cdr3_nt: TGTGCCAGCAGTCTAGCTCGCGACAGGGGGCTCTTGAACACTGAAGCTTTCTTT
cdr3_aa: CASSLARDRGLLNTEAFF
v_call: TRBV6-6
j_call: TRBJ1-1
d_call: TRBD1
clone_size: NA